This T cell receptor beta chain emerged from a study of CD8 T cells in ankylosing spondylitis. Researchers built TCR beta libraries using quantitative 5'-RACE with molecular barcodes. TCRdb ran MiXCR on the 5' RACE reads and lists one entry per CDR3 protein. The sample consists of about 150,000 distinct CDR3 sequences, roughly 44% of them appearing once. The table lists this clonotype with a few counts. Its target is not known. There are 11 residues in the CDR3. CDR1 and CDR2 from the germline V gene are KGHSH and LQKENI. V lost 4 bases and J 0 bases, leaving 1 base between the germline ends. Findings and caveats of the study: The study identified a TCR beta motif of several highly homologous variants that appeared characteristic of ankylosing spondylitis blood. Disease-associated clones were CD8+ and fairly uncommon in peripheral blood. Disease-linked clones reportedly showed significant enrichment in matched ankylosing spondylitis synovial fluid.

This receptor was identified in a male donor with ankylosing spondylitis. Material: synovial fluid, either unsorted or a sorted T cell fraction (not recorded which). V is TRBV18 and J is TRBJ2-7, with unresolved D. CDR3 sequence: CASSHSYEQYF. In nucleotides, the CDR3 is TGTGCCAGCTCACACTCCTACGAGCAGTACTTC. The variable domain in full, with the rest retrieved from reference TRBV18 and TRBJ2-7, is NAGVMQNPRHLVRRRGQEARLRCSPMKGHSHVYWYRQLPEEGLKFMVYLQKENIIDESGMPKERFSAEFPKEGPSILRIQQVVRGDSAAYFCASSHSYEQYFGPGTRLTVT.